The 20 T cell receptor beta chains below all came from one sample that was sequenced in a study of cytomegalovirus exposure and HLA in healthy donors. Profiling relied on immunoSEQ multiplex PCR, and the TCRdb table lists in-frame clones only, not all of them. The data show about 400,000 clones, with about nine tenths seen just once and 0.83% held by the top ten. The material sequenced was PBMCs. All receptors derive from a woman under 30 in good health and CMV-seronegative.

This clone was seen once. CDR3 nucleotides: TGTGCCTGCTACTCACCCGTAAGCGCCTCCTACAATGAGCAGTTCTTC. It yields the protein CACYSPVSASYNEQFF. The V gene is TRBV30, the J gene TRBJ2-1; no clear D. This CDR3 region has 16 residues. Trimming took 6 bases from V and 0 from J, leaving 18 bases between them. Looked up from germline, CDR1 is GTSNPN and CDR2 is SVGIG (reference sequence).

The CDR3: CASSKDRTFSGANVLTF. In DNA form, the CDR3 reads TGTGCCAGCAGTAAAGACAGGACCTTCTCTGGGGCCAACGTCCTGACTTTC. V is TRBV2 and J is TRBJ2-6; the D gene is possibly TRBD1 (6 bases). The CDR3 loop spans 17 amino acids. The germline V gene encodes CDR1 SNHLY and CDR2 FYNNEI. V was cut by 5 bases and J by 0 bases, with 14 bases left in between.

V is TRBV5-1 and J is TRBJ2-1; 9 nucleotides agree with TRBD2. This CDR3 is 15 amino acids long. Losses at the gene ends were 5 bases for V and 8 bases for J; bases not matched to a gene: 11. The germline CDR1 and CDR2 sequences are SGHRS and YFSETQ. CDR3 nucleotide sequence: TGCGCCAGCAGTTATGACGGGACTAGCTCGTATGAGCAGTTCTTC. This codes for CASSYDGTSSYEQFF.

The chain is built from TRBV30 and TRBJ2-6; 8 bases line up with TRBD1. The CDR3 loop spans 19 amino acids. The ends lost 5 bases at V and 2 bases at J; junction bases unmatched: 17. Germline V gene data show CDR1 as GTSNPN and CDR2 as SVGIG (reference sequence). The CDR3, as DNA: TGTGCCTGGGGCTGGGGAACAGGGGGGATTCGTGCTGGGGCCAACGTCCTGACTTTC. Amino acid sequence: CAWGWGTGGIRAGANVLTF.

The chain has TRBV19 and TRBJ2-7; 7 positions agree with TRBD1. The CDR3 extends over 13 amino acids. V lost 6 bases to trimming and J lost 2 bases; unmatched junction nucleotides: 4. Germline CDR1 and CDR2: LNHDA and SQIVND (reference sequence). The CDR3 bases are TGTGCCAGTAGAGGGACAGCAGCCTACGAGCAGTACTTC. It codes for CASRGTAAYEQYF.

The chain employs TRBV12-5 and TRBJ2-2; 8 nucleotides align to TRBD2. The CDR3 runs 18 residues. The germline V gene encodes CDR1 LGHNT and CDR2 FRNRAP. V lost 0 bases, J lost 6 bases, and 12 bases stayed unmatched. CDR3 loop: CASGLVSSGLGGSGELFF. The CDR3 DNA reads TGTGCTAGTGGTTTGGTATCGTCGGGACTAGGAGGTTCCGGGGAGCTGTTTTTT.

The count of this clone is one. The chain recombines TRBV5-4 with TRBJ2-7; TRBD2 agrees at 15 bases. With V trimmed by 4 bases and J by 2 bases, 13 bases remained unmatched. Germline assignment: CDR1 SGHNT and CDR2 YYREEE (reference sequence). This CDR3 is 19 amino acids long. This CDR3 reads CASSPRTSGGDVSPYEQYF. DNA of the CDR3: TGTGCCAGCAGCCCACGGACTAGCGGGGGGGATGTATCTCCCTACGAGCAGTACTTC.

The chain is built from TRBV28 and TRBJ2-3; TRBD2 matches 7 bases. Trimming removed 6 bases from V and 4 bases from J; junction bases left unmatched: 10. Germline V gene lookup returns CDR1 MDHEN and CDR2 SYDVKM. This CDR3 is built from 15 residues. CDR3 in amino acids: CASRVRGRAPDTQYF. The CDR3 bases are TGTGCCAGCAGGGTACGGGGGAGGGCTCCAGATACGCAGTATTTT.

The chain is built from TRBV9 and TRBJ1-2; 12 bases match TRBD1. The germline CDR1 and CDR2 sequences are SGDLS and YYNGEE. This CDR3 is 14 amino acids long. Trimming took 3 bases from V and 8 from J; bases not matched to a gene: 5. The CDR3 sequence: CASSAGQGATGYTF. CDR3 bases: TGTGCCAGCAGCGCGGGACAGGGGGCGACGGGCTACACCTTC. The full variable domain, in which reference TRBV9 and TRBJ1-2 provide the parts outside the CDR3, is DSGVTQTPKHLITATGQRVTLRCSPRSGDLSVYWYQQSLDQGLQFLIQYYNGEERAKGNILERFSAQQFPDLHSELNLSSLELGDSALYFCASSAGQGATGYTFGSGTRLTVV.

The chain uses TRBV2 and TRBJ1-5; 7 bases are shared with TRBD1. The germline V gene has CDR1 SNHLY and CDR2 FYNNEI. The V gene end was trimmed by 7 bases and the J gene end by 0 bases; junction bases not matched to a gene: 6. CDR3 size: 15 residues. The CDR3 loop is CASTKQGSSNQPQHF. Written as DNA, the CDR3 is TGTGCCAGCACAAAACAGGGGAGTAGCAATCAGCCCCAGCATTTT.

This chain links TRBV15 with TRBJ1-5; D ambiguous. This CDR3 contains 15 residues. CDR1 and CDR2 (germline): LNHNV, YYDKDF (reference sequence). V was clipped by 1 base and J by 4 bases, with 11 bases between them. The CDR3 sequence: CATSRAGRANQPQHF. The DNA for the CDR3 is TGTGCCACCAGCAGAGCCGGTAGAGCGAATCAGCCCCAGCATTTT.

In this sample, this clone turned up once. The rearrangement links TRBV11-1 to TRBJ2-7; TRBD1 aligns across 9 bases. V lost 4 bases and J lost 4; bases outside the gene matches: 8. The CDR3 length is 15 residues. Per germline, CDR1 SGHAT and CDR2 FQDESV (reference sequence). The CDR3 nucleotides read TGTGCCAGCAGCTCGCCGGGACAGGGTCGATACGAGCAGTACTTC. Protein sequence: CASSSPGQGRYEQYF.

The chain carries TRBV6-1 and TRBJ2-4; D is uncertain. The CDR3 covers 14 residues. Germline CDR1 and CDR2: MNHNS and SASEGT. Trimming stripped 6 bases from V and 0 bases from J, with 9 bases between. The chain's CDR3 is CASSIVLAKNIQYF. DNA of the CDR3: TGTGCCAGCAGCATAGTCCTAGCCAAAAACATTCAGTACTTC.

The CDR3 loop is CASSSTGGANPTDTQYF. CDR3 bases: TGTGCCAGCAGTTCCACAGGGGGCGCGAACCCCACAGATACGCAGTATTTT. The chain carries TRBV28 and TRBJ2-3, with 9 bases lining up with TRBD1. The CDR3 is 17 amino acids. J lost 2 bases, V lost 4 bases, and 10 bases had no gene match. Germline CDR1 reads MDHEN; CDR2 reads SYDVKM. Looking up the rest from reference TRBV28 and TRBJ2-3 gives the full variable domain: DVKVTQSSRYLVKRTGEKVFLECVQDMDHENMFWYRQDPGLGLRLIYFSYDVKMKEKGDIPEGYSVSREKKERFSLILESASTNQTSMYLCASSSTGGANPTDTQYFGPGTRLTVL.

This chain uses TRBV27 with TRBJ2-1; TRBD2 might be the D (6 bases). There are 17 residues in the CDR3. V lost 5 bases to trimming and J lost 1 base, with 18 bases between them. CDR1 MNHEY and CDR2 SMNVEV come from the germline V gene (reference sequence). The CDR3 sequence is CASSLYVAGISYNEQFF. Here the CDR3 DNA reads TGTGCCAGCAGTCTATACGTGGCGGGAATATCCTACAATGAGCAGTTCTTC.

The V gene is TRBV5-6, the J gene TRBJ2-7; the match to TRBD2 covers 9 bases. Trimming took 2 bases from V and 1 from J; bases not matched to a gene: 13. Germline CDR1 is SGHDT and CDR2 is YYEEEE. The CDR3 spans 18 residues. The CDR3 sequence: CASSFRGSGGLHSYEQYF. CDR3 DNA sequence: TGTGCCAGCAGCTTCCGGGGGAGCGGGGGGTTGCATTCCTACGAGCAGTACTTC.

The J gene is TRBJ2-7, the V gene TRBV5-5; a possible D gene is TRBD2 (5 bases). Deletions cut 0 bases from V and 4 bases from J, with 14 bases between. Germline-derived CDR1 and CDR2 are SGHKS and YYEKEE (reference sequence). This CDR3 has 15 residues. CDR3 nucleotides: TGTGCCAGCAGCTTGGCCCTTGGGGAGAGGTACGAGCAGTACTTC. Translation gives CASSLALGERYEQYF.

This clone was seen a single time. The chain has TRBV6-1 and TRBJ1-1; 7 bases fit TRBD1. V trimming: 7 bases; J trimming: 5 bases; junction bases outside the gene matches: 10. This CDR3 is built from 14 residues. Germline V gene sequence: CDR1 MNHNS, CDR2 SASEGT. In nucleotides, the CDR3 is TGTGCCAGCACCCGGGACAGTGAAAGAACTGAAGCTTTCTTT. Amino acid sequence: CASTRDSERTEAFF.

J is TRBJ2-7 and V is TRBV4-1, with a possible D match to TRBD1 (6 bases). Germline V gives CDR1 MGHRA, CDR2 YSYEKL. The V end lost 4 bases, the J end lost 5 bases, and 15 bases lay between the germline ends. This CDR3 region has 14 residues. CDR3 loop: CASSPTRGSHEQYF. CDR3 bases: TGCGCCAGCAGCCCCACGAGGGGGTCCCACGAGCAGTACTTC.

This clone showed up just once. The rearrangement joins TRBV10-1 to TRBJ2-1, with D perhaps TRBD1 (7 bases). From germline, CDR1 is WNHNN and CDR2 SYGVQD (reference sequence). The CDR3 has 15 amino acids. V lost 5 bases, J lost 8 bases, and 19 bases lay in between. The CDR3 coding sequence is TGCGCCAGCAGTCAGGGGTGGAGGGGGCATGATGAGCAGTTCTTC. It specifies CASSQGWRGHDEQFF.